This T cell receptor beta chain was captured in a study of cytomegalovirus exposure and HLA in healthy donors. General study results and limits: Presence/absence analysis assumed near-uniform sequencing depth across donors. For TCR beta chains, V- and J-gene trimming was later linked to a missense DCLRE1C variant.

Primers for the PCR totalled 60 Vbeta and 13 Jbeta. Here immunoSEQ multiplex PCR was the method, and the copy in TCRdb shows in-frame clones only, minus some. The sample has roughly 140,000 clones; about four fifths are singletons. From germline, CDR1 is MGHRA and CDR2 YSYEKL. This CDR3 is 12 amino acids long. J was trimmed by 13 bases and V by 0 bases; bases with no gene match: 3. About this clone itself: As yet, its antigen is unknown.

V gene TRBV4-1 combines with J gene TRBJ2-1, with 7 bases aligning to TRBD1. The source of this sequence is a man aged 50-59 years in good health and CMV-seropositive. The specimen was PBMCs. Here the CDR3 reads CASSQDGTDQFF. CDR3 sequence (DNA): TGCGCCAGCAGCCAAGACGGGACAGACCAGTTCTTC.